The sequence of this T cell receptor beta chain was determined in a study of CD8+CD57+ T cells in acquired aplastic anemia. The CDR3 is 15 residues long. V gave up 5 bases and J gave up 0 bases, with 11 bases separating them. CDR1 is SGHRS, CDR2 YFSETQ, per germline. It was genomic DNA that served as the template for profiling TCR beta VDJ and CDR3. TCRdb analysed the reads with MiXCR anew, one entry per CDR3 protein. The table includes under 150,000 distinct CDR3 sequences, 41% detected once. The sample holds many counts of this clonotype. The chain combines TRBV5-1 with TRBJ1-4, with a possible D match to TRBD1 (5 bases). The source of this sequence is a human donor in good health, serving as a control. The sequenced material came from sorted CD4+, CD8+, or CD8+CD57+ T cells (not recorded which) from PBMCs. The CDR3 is CASSAGSSTNEKLFF. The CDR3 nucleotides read TGCGCCAGCAGTGCAGGGTCGTCAACTAATGAAAAACTGTTTTTT.